One sample yielded the 27 T cell receptor beta chains listed below, sequenced in a study of T-cell memory formation after mild COVID-19. One entry per CDR3 protein results from TCRdb running MiXCR on the 5' RACE reads. The sample carries approximately 100,000 distinct CDR3 sequences, roughly 11% recorded once. The sequencing input was PBMCs or a T cell subset sorted from them (not recorded which). All receptors derive from a young man who had mild COVID-19 (a few samples of this study predate the infection). Cell type and time point are not known.

This clonotype was picked up a small number of times. The V and J genes are TRBV5-1 and TRBJ2-3; D uncertain. From germline, CDR1 is SGHRS and CDR2 YFSETQ. The CDR3 runs 11 residues. Between the trimmed V and J ends, which lost 5 bases and 4 bases, there was a span of 5 bases. This CDR3 reads CASRWSDTQYF. In DNA, the CDR3 is TGCGCCAGCAGATGGTCAGATACGCAGTATTTT.

The rearrangement links TRBV15 to TRBJ2-1; D is possibly TRBD2 (6 bases). V shed 1 base and J shed 8 bases, with 12 bases lying between them. Germline V gene data show CDR1 as LNHNV and CDR2 as YYDKDF (reference sequence). The CDR3 sequence is 14 residues long. This chain's CDR3 is CATSRGLASDEQFF. Written as DNA, the CDR3 is TGTGCCACCAGCAGAGGGTTGGCTAGCGATGAGCAGTTCTTC.

The chain uses TRBV5-1 and TRBJ1-6; D is unclear. V dropped 4 bases and J dropped 0 bases, with 5 bases sitting between them. The CDR3 consists of 14 residues. CDR1 SGHRS and CDR2 YFSETQ come from the germline V gene. This chain's CDR3 is CASSPSSYNSPLHF. The CDR3 bases are TGCGCCAGCAGCCCGAGCTCCTATAATTCACCCCTCCACTTT.

The chain links TRBV5-1 to TRBJ2-1; TRBD1 aligns across 7 bases. In germline, CDR1 is SGHRS, CDR2 YFSETQ. V lost 3 bases, J lost 4 bases, and 1 base stayed unmatched. The CDR3 length is 13 residues. The CDR3 is CASSSGQYNEQFF. Here the CDR3 DNA reads TGCGCCAGCAGCTCGGGACAGTACAATGAGCAGTTCTTC.

This clonotype was seen more than once but under ten times. The chain employs TRBV10-3 and TRBJ2-7; TRBD1 matches at 7 bases. Germline CDR1 is ENHRY and CDR2 is SYGVKD. V dropped 6 bases and J dropped 4; count of bases not matched to a gene: 6. This CDR3 spans 13 amino acids. CDR3 bases: TGTGCCATCAGCGCCCGACAGGGATACGAGCAGTACGTC. It yields the protein CAISARQGYEQYV.

The chain recombines TRBV4-2 with TRBJ1-1, with 10 bases fitting TRBD1. The germline gives CDR1 LGHNA, CDR2 YNFKEQ. The CDR3 sequence is 15 residues long. With V trimmed by 1 base and J by 6 bases, 5 bases remained unmatched. CDR3 sequence: CASSQVPGTGAEAFF. In DNA form, the CDR3 reads TGTGCCAGCAGCCAAGTCCCCGGGACAGGGGCTGAAGCTTTCTTT.

This clonotype was counted between two and nine times. J is TRBJ2-3 and V is TRBV7-9, with D hard to call. This CDR3 has 13 amino acids. Germline V CDR1 and CDR2: SEHNR, FQNEAQ (reference sequence). Trimming cost V 1 base and J 4 bases, with 6 bases left between them. The CDR3 DNA follows: TGTGCCAGCAGCTTAGAGGGTCCAGATACGCAGTATTTT. Protein sequence: CASSLEGPDTQYF.

This chain uses TRBV7-2 with TRBJ2-7; D gene unclear. Trimming shortened V by 3 bases and J by 0 bases, and 12 bases separated the two germline ends. Germline V gene lookup returns CDR1 SGHTA and CDR2 FQGNSA. This CDR3 contains 15 residues. The CDR3 protein is CASSFQRSSSYEQYF. The CDR3 coding sequence is TGTGCCAGCAGCTTCCAGAGGTCCAGCTCCTACGAGCAGTACTTC.

This clonotype was recorded a few times. The CDR3 reads CASSESPAGYEQYF. In DNA, the CDR3 is TGCGCCAGCAGTGAGTCTCCGGCTGGCTACGAGCAGTACTTC. J is TRBJ2-7 and V is TRBV10-2; D remains ambiguous. The germline V and J ends were trimmed by 0 bases and 3 bases, with 9 bases remaining between them. This CDR3 comprises 14 residues. Germline V gene sequence: CDR1 WSHSY, CDR2 SAAADI.

This rearrangement joins TRBV23-1 to TRBJ2-5; D uncertain. TRBV23-1 qualifies as an ORF whose function is uncertain. The V end lost 0 bases, the J end lost 7 bases, and 9 bases lay between the germline ends. The CDR3 sequence is 13 residues long. The CDR3 coding sequence is TGCGCCAGCAGTCAATCTCCCCTAGGGACCCAGTACTTC. It encodes CASSQSPLGTQYF.

This clonotype has more than one count but fewer than ten. The chain has TRBV5-1 and TRBJ1-5; possible D gene TRBD1, 5 bases. Germline loops: CDR1 SGHRS, CDR2 YFSETQ. The CDR3 is made up of 13 amino acids. The V end was cut by 5 bases, the J end by 6 bases, with 12 bases between. The CDR3 nucleotides read TGCGCCAGCAGGGTAGGGGTTGGTCAGCCCCAGCATTTT. Its protein product is CASRVGVGQPQHF.

For the CDR3, the DNA is TGCGCCAGCAGCTGGGCCGGGCGGACAGATACGCAGTATTTT. This codes for CASSWAGRTDTQYF. The J gene is TRBJ2-3, the V gene TRBV5-1; no clear D. Germline-derived CDR1 and CDR2 are SGHRS and YFSETQ. Deletions cut 3 bases from V and 3 bases from J, with 11 bases between. The CDR3 runs to 14 residues.

This clonotype has ten or more counts. V usage is TRBV28 and J usage is TRBJ2-1; tentative D call: TRBD1 (6 bases). Germline CDR1 reads MDHEN; CDR2 reads SYDVKM. Between the trimmed V and J ends, which lost 6 bases and 2 bases, there was a span of 11 bases. The CDR3 runs to 14 residues. DNA of the CDR3: TGTGCCAGCAGGACCCAGGGGCCCTACAATGAGCAGTTCTTC. Its protein product is CASRTQGPYNEQFF.

This clonotype was detected a few times. CDR3: CASSLRASGGYTDTQYF. The CDR3 DNA is TGTGCCAGCAGCTTAAGGGCTAGCGGGGGGTACACAGATACGCAGTATTTT. The chain joins TRBV7-6 to TRBJ2-3, with TRBD2 identical over 11 bases. The J segment lost 2 bases and the V segment lost 2 bases, leaving 6 bases of the junction unmatched. This CDR3 region has 17 residues. Per germline, CDR1 SGHVS and CDR2 FNYEAQ.

About this clonotype itself: Because the CDR3's place on the DNA is in doubt, the DNA is left out and the CDR3 is given as listed by TCRdb. This chain links TRBV6-6 with TRBJ1-1. Ends included, the CDR3 has 11 residues. Per germline, CDR1 MNHNY and CDR2 SVGAGI (reference sequence). CDR3 sequence: CASSSSVYAFF.

V gene TRBV10-3 combines with J gene TRBJ2-5; D call uncertain. Germline CDR1 reads ENHRY; CDR2 reads SYGVKD. The V end lost 4 bases, the J end lost 2 bases, and 11 bases lay between the germline ends. The CDR3 is made up of 14 amino acids. For the CDR3, the DNA is TGTGCCATCAGTGTAGTACAAGGTCAAGAGACCCAGTACTTC. Translating gives CAISVVQGQETQYF.

Only a few counts were recorded for this clonotype. The V and J genes are TRBV7-9 and TRBJ2-1; 9 bases are shared with TRBD2. Per germline, CDR1 SEHNR and CDR2 FQNEAQ (reference sequence). This CDR3 has 16 amino acids. V gave up 2 bases and J gave up 3 bases; unmatched junction bases: 5. CDR3: CASSLTVAGDYNEQFF. The CDR3, as DNA: TGTGCCAGCAGCTTAACGGTAGCGGGGGACTACAATGAGCAGTTCTTC.

This clonotype was observed a handful of times. The rearrangement uses TRBV5-1 and TRBJ2-2; the match to TRBD1 covers 8 bases. The trim removed 6 bases at V and 5 bases at J, leaving 6 bases unmatched. Germline CDR1 is SGHRS and CDR2 is YFSETQ. This CDR3 is built from 14 residues. CDR3 DNA: TGCGCCAGCACCCACAGGGGGGAGACCGGGGAGCTGTTTTTT. The encoded protein is CASTHRGETGELFF.

The table lists this clonotype with a few counts. The chain has TRBV12-3 or TRBV12-4 and TRBJ2-2; D gene ambiguous. The CDR3 extends over 14 amino acids. V was cut by 6 bases and J by 0 bases, with 8 bases left in between. The CDR3 DNA reads as TGTGCCAGCAGGGTCCCAACGAACACCGGGGAGCTGTTTTTT. Residues: CASRVPTNTGELFF.

CDR3 coding DNA: TGCGCCAGCAACCCCGGACAGGGCTCCTACGAGCAGTACTTC. Its translation: CASNPGQGSYEQYF. This chain links TRBV4-1 with TRBJ2-7; 8 bases fit TRBD1. With 7 bases clipped from V and 0 bases from J, the junction kept 5 bases outside the gene matches. CDR3 length: 14 amino acids. Germline V gives CDR1 MGHRA, CDR2 YSYEKL.

This clonotype was recorded a few times. The chain links TRBV5-5 to TRBJ1-2; D perhaps matches TRBD1 (5 bases). Trimming shortened V by 1 base and J by 8 bases, and 27 bases separated the two germline ends. The germline CDR1 and CDR2 sequences are SGHKS and YYEKEE (reference sequence). This CDR3 has 18 amino acids. The CDR3 loop is CASSLSGGTGMVSGGYTF. CDR3 DNA sequence: TGTGCCAGCAGCTTGTCCGGTGGGACGGGAATGGTATCGGGCGGCTACACCTTC.

This clonotype showed up just a few times. This rearrangement joins TRBV7-3 to TRBJ1-6, with D perhaps TRBD1 (5 bases). This CDR3 spans 15 amino acids. V was pared by 4 bases and J by 9 bases, with 16 bases between. Germline V lookup: CDR1 SGHTA, CDR2 FQGTGA. The chain's CDR3 is CASSSQRDGSSPLHF. The CDR3 bases are TGTGCCAGCAGCTCCCAACGGGACGGAAGTTCACCCCTCCACTTT.

J is TRBJ2-7 and V is TRBV5-5; TRBD2 agrees at 9 bases. The ends lost 4 bases at V and 5 bases at J; junction bases unmatched: 7. The CDR3 covers 14 residues. Per the germline V gene, CDR1 is SGHKS and CDR2 is YYEKEE (reference sequence). CDR3 region: CASSPLAGLHEQYF. The CDR3 coding sequence is TGTGCCAGCAGCCCTCTAGCGGGGTTGCACGAGCAGTACTTC.

This clonotype occurred many times. J is TRBJ1-1 and V is TRBV5-1; D ambiguous. The CDR3 runs 13 residues. From germline, CDR1 is SGHRS and CDR2 YFSETQ. The V gene lost 1 base and the J gene lost 4 bases, with 8 bases spanning the gap. The CDR3 DNA reads TGCGCCAGCAGCTTGCGAGGCGGCACTGAAGCTTTCTTT. The encoded protein is CASSLRGGTEAFF.

The chain combines TRBV12-3 or TRBV12-4 with TRBJ2-3; unclear D gene. Trimming cost V 3 bases and J 4 bases, with 5 bases left between them. The CDR3 extends over 12 amino acids. CDR3 DNA sequence: TGTGCCAGCAGTTTCGTACCAGATACGCAGTATTTT. Encoded protein: CASSFVPDTQYF.

This clonotype was recorded a few times. The genes are TRBV7-9 and TRBJ1-1; D might be TRBD1 (5 bases). Trimming left V 5 bases short and J 6 bases short, with 16 bases between. The CDR3 is 14 residues long. The germline gives CDR1 SEHNR, CDR2 FQNEAQ (reference sequence). CDR3 protein: CASSASPLGAEAFF. CDR3 in DNA: TGTGCCAGCAGCGCCTCTCCCCTAGGGGCTGAAGCTTTCTTT. The whole variable domain, remainder taken from reference TRBV7-9 and TRBJ1-1, is DTGVSQNPRHKITKRGQNVTFRCDPISEHNRLYWYRQTLGQGPEFLTYFQNEAQLEKSRLLSDRFSAERPKGSFSTLEIQRTEQGDSAMYLCASSASPLGAEAFFGQGTRLTVV.

The rearrangement joins TRBV7-3 to TRBJ2-1; D is possibly TRBD2 (6 bases). The CDR3 consists of 16 residues. Germline CDR1 SGHTA, CDR2 FQGTGA. Trimming stripped 3 bases from V and 6 bases from J, with 18 bases between. The CDR3 loop is CASSFVSSAVGNEQFF. CDR3 sequence (DNA): TGTGCCAGCAGCTTCGTCTCTAGCGCTGTGGGCAATGAGCAGTTCTTC.